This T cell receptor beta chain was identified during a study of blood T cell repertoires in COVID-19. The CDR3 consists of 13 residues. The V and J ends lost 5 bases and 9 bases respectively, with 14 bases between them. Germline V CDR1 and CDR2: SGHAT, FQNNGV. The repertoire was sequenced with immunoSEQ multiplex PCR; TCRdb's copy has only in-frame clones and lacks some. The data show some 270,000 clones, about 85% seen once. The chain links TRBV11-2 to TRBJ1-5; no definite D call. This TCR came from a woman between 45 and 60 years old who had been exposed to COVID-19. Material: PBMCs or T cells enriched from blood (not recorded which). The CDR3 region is CASSLNSLGPQHF. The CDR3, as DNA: TGTGCCAGCAGCCTTAACTCCCTAGGGCCCCAGCATTTT.